This T cell receptor (beta chain) derives from a study of cytomegalovirus exposure and HLA in healthy donors. Overall study findings and caveats: Researchers catalogued some 160 TCR beta chains as cytomegalovirus-associated. A later analysis, which compared TCR beta chains of equal frequency, found the HLA-associated ones more clonally expanded.

Per germline, CDR1 SGHNT and CDR2 YENEEA. The V segment lost 5 bases and the J segment 3 bases; nucleotides outside the gene matches: 5. The CDR3 covers 15 residues. On this clone: Its antigen is unidentified.

The PCR employed 60 Vbeta primers together with 13 Jbeta primers. Profiling relied on immunoSEQ multiplex PCR, and the TCRdb table lists in-frame clones only, not all of them. The specimen's table records some 200,000 clones. Whereas donors were nominally healthy upon sampling, unrecorded immune exposures were probable. What was sequenced was PBMCs. This clonotype was sampled from a boy aged 5-17 years in good health and CMV-seronegative. The chain has TRBV11-3 and TRBJ2-3, with 10 bases identical to TRBD2. CDR3 in DNA: TGTGCCAGCAGCCGGAGCGGGGGGGCGACAGATACGCAGTATTTT. The encoded protein is CASSRSGGATDTQYF.